These T cell receptor beta chains were read from a single sample in a study of metastatic and nonmetastatic thyroid tumors. Using MiXCR, TCRdb reanalyzed the PCR reads. The top ten clones hold over 25% of a sample with 25,000 to 35,000 clones, under 30% of them seen once. The sequenced material came from blood. These receptors all come from a female donor with papillary thyroid cancer or a benign thyroid nodule (not recorded which). Some clones in this sample may be carry-over from other donors' samples. CDR3s include the opening cysteine and the closing phenylalanine or tryptophan. The D gene is left open where the match is weak. Clone size is given for some rows only: seen once, a few or many times, or a class if the clone is expanded.

j_call d_call clone_size v_call cdr3_nt cdr3_aa
TRBJ2-6 NA few TRBV12-3/TRBV12-4 TGTGCCAGTCGTGGGAACTCTGGGGCCAACGTCCTGACTTTC CASRGNSGANVLTF
TRBJ2-7 NA medium-sized TRBV6-5 TGTGCCAGCAGTTACGGCGGCGGAGCCTCCTACGAGCAGTACTTC CASSYGGGASYEQYF
TRBJ1-2 TRBD1 NA TRBV28 TGTGCCAGCAGGGACAGGGGGCTAGGCTACACCTTC CASRDRGLGYTF
TRBJ1-6 TRBD1 few TRBV6-1 TGTGCCAGCAGTTCCCGACAGGGGGAATATTTTTCACCCCTCCACTTT CASSSRQGEYFSPLHF
TRBJ1-5 NA many TRBV25-1 TGTGCCAGCAGTGAATCCGGGAGTCAATCGCCCCAGCATTTT CASSESGSQSPQHF
TRBJ1-5 TRBD1 many TRBV10-3 TGTGCCATCAGAGACAGGGTCAATCAGCCCCAGCATTTT CAIRDRVNQPQHF
TRBJ2-2 NA few TRBV11-2 TGTGCCAGCAGCTTAGAGGCGGGAACCGGGGAGCTGTTTTTT CASSLEAGTGELFF
TRBJ1-5 NA many TRBV6-1 TGTGCCAGCAGCCGGGCCGACAGCTATAGCAATCAGCCCCAGCATTTT CASSRADSYSNQPQHF
TRBJ2-3 NA few TRBV28 TGTGCCAGCGGTCTGGGCCGCCGCACAGATACGCAGTATTTT CASGLGRRTDTQYF
TRBJ2-3 NA NA TRBV5-6 TGTGCCAGCAGGCGTGGGTCCAGAGATACGCAGTATTTT CASRRGSRDTQYF
TRBJ1-5 TRBD1 many TRBV28 TGTGCCAGCAGGTTACAGGGGGGAATGAGTCAGCCCCAGCATTTT CASRLQGGMSQPQHF
TRBJ2-2 NA once TRBV12-3/TRBV12-4 TGTGCCAGCAGTTTTGGAACCGCGGAGCTGATTTTT CASSFGTAELIF
TRBJ2-1 NA few TRBV6-2/TRBV6-3 TGTGCCAGCAGTTACCTACCCAGGGACATCGGGGGATACAATGAGCAGTTCTTC CASSYLPRDIGGYNEQFF
TRBJ1-1 NA few TRBV5-1 TGCGCCAGCAGCCGGGACGGTCGGGGGACTGAAGCTTTCTTT CASSRDGRGTEAFF
TRBJ2-7 NA NA TRBV18 TGTGCCAGCTCACCACCGGACAGACTCTACGAGCAGTACTTC CASSPPDRLYEQYF
TRBJ1-2 TRBD1 few TRBV6-5 TGTGCCAGCAGTTACTCGGGACAGGGGGACTACTATGGCTACACCTTC CASSYSGQGDYYGYTF
TRBJ1-2 NA few TRBV9 TGTGCCAGCAGCGTAGCGGGGGGTGGCTACACCTTC CASSVAGGGYTF
TRBJ2-7 NA many TRBV20-1 TGCAGTGCTCCGTGGCGACAGATAACTACCCACGAGCAGTACTTC CSAPWRQITTHEQYF
TRBJ2-1 TRBD2 few TRBV28 TGTGCCAGCAGTTTAACTAGCGGGAGTAATGAGCAGTTCTTC CASSLTSGSNEQFF
TRBJ2-3 NA NA TRBV6-1 TGTGCCAGCAGTTCTTTGAGCCGCACAGATACGCAGTATTTT CASSSLSRTDTQYF
TRBJ2-7 NA NA TRBV5-1 TGCGCCAGCAGCTCGGCAGGGATCGGGCAGTACTTC CASSSAGIGQYF
TRBJ1-2 NA NA TRBV6-1 TGTGCCAGCAGTCCAGGAGGGAACTATGGCTACACCTTC CASSPGGNYGYTF
TRBJ2-3 TRBD2 few TRBV3-1 TGTGCCAGCAGCTCCGGACTAGCGGGAGGGCCATCAGATACGCAGTATTTT CASSSGLAGGPSDTQYF
TRBJ2-7 NA NA TRBV15 TGTGCCACCAGCAGAGCCCCGGGGCCAGATGAGCAGTACTTC CATSRAPGPDEQYF
TRBJ1-3 NA few TRBV6-1 TGTGCCAGCAGATCCCTGGGGGCGGTCGGCTCTGGAAACACCATATATTTT CASRSLGAVGSGNTIYF
TRBJ2-7 NA few TRBV28 TGTGCCAGCAATAGTCAAGTGACTTCCCCCTCTATCTACGAGCAGTACTTC CASNSQVTSPSIYEQYF
TRBJ2-5 TRBD2 many TRBV7-2 TGTGCCAGCAGCTTAGCGCGACGGAGGCTAGCGGGAGGAGGGCGAGAGACCCAGTACTTC CASSLARRRLAGGGRETQYF
TRBJ2-5 TRBD1 NA TRBV6-1 TGTGCCAGCAGGGGGACAGGGGGCCGAGAGACCCAGTACTTC CASRGTGGRETQYF
TRBJ1-6 NA few TRBV19 TGTGCCAGTAGTACGGGACGGGATAATTCACCCCTCCACTTT CASSTGRDNSPLHF
TRBJ2-1 NA few TRBV2 TGTGCCAGCTGGCAGTACAATGAGCAGTTCTTC CASWQYNEQFF
TRBJ1-2 NA once TRBV20-1 TGCAGTGCTATAGGAGGAGGAGCAGCTAACTATGGCTACACCTTC CSAIGGGAANYGYTF
TRBJ1-3 NA NA TRBV12-3/TRBV12-4 TGTGCCAGCAGTAAAGACGGACTTGGAAACACCATATATTTT CASSKDGLGNTIYF
TRBJ2-5 TRBD2 few TRBV15 TGTGCCACCCGACTAGCGGTTGGGGAGACCCAGTACTTC CATRLAVGETQYF
TRBJ1-1 NA NA TRBV6-5 TGTGCCAGCCAGTCCCTCGGGGACACTGAAGCTTTCTTT CASQSLGDTEAFF
TRBJ1-1 NA many TRBV5-1 TGCGCCAGCAGCTCAGGTCAGGGCGCCCGGTTTGGAACTGAAGCTTTCTTT CASSSGQGARFGTEAFF
TRBJ1-2 NA NA TRBV11-2 TGTGCCAGCCGCCCCTCGGCGGATTACTATGGCTACACCTTC CASRPSADYYGYTF
TRBJ2-6 NA NA TRBV28 TGTGCCAGCAGTTTAGTGGGAGGAGCTGTTGGGGCCAACGTCCTGACTTTC CASSLVGGAVGANVLTF
TRBJ2-4 TRBD1 many TRBV11-3 TGTGCCAGCAGCCCCAGTTTAGGGACAGGGGAAAACATTCAGTACTTC CASSPSLGTGENIQYF
TRBJ1-5 NA NA TRBV4-1 TGCGCCAGCAGCCAAGGTTCAGGGGCGTTGGGCAATCAGCCCCAGCATTTT CASSQGSGALGNQPQHF
TRBJ1-2 NA NA TRBV6-1 TGTGCCAGCAGTGAATATGGGGATGGCTACACCTTC CASSEYGDGYTF
TRBJ2-5 NA few TRBV24-1 TGTGCCACCAGTGATTTGGGGCTAGACCAAGAGACCCAGTACTTC CATSDLGLDQETQYF
TRBJ2-1 NA few TRBV12-3/TRBV12-4 TGTGCCAGCAGCTTAGCCGTAAGCTCCTACAATGAGCAGTTCTTC CASSLAVSSYNEQFF
TRBJ2-1 TRBD2 medium-sized TRBV6-2/TRBV6-3 TGTGCCAGCAGTTCAGCGGGGAGGGAAATTTATGAGCAGTTCTTC CASSSAGREIYEQFF
TRBJ2-7 NA many TRBV9 TGTGCCAGCAGCGTCGGGGTAGGTCCTTACGAGCAGTACTTC CASSVGVGPYEQYF
TRBJ2-3 NA few TRBV12-5 TGTGCTAGTGGTTTGGGCGGGTCGGCCACAGATACGCAGTATTTT CASGLGGSATDTQYF
TRBJ2-2 NA NA TRBV7-3 TGTGCCAGCAGCTTAACCTCCCCCGGGACACCTACGAACACCGGGGAGCTGTTTTTT CASSLTSPGTPTNTGELFF
TRBJ1-2 NA NA TRBV6-1 TGTGCCAGCAGCTCGGGACACCACCATAACTATGGCTACACCTTC CASSSGHHHNYGYTF
TRBJ2-3 TRBD2 many TRBV7-9 TGTGCCAGCAGCTTAGGGCTAGCGGCTAGCACAGATACGCAGTATTTT CASSLGLAASTDTQYF